This T cell receptor (beta chain) is from a study of response to subunit inactivated influenza vaccine. This clonotype was seen at least ten times. As yet, its antigen is unknown. MiXCR was run by TCRdb on the RT-PCR reads, yielding one entry per CDR3 protein. Seen here are a few hundred thousand distinct CDR3 sequences, roughly an eighth observed once, and the top ten hold roughly 7.7%. General observations from the study: That few new T cells are recruited by each seasonal influenza vaccination was the authors' suggestion.

Trimming removed 5 bases at V and 8 bases at J, with 23 bases between. The CDR3 covers 16 residues. Germline V gene sequence: CDR1 SGHRS, CDR2 YFSETQ. The receptor was derived from a man aged 50-59 years who received an inactivated influenza vaccine. Sample: non-naive T cells sorted from PBMCs, taken approximately 15 days before vaccination. This chain links TRBV5-1 with TRBJ2-1, with D perhaps being TRBD1 or TRBD2 (7 bases each). CDR3 region: CASSPQAGGVSDEQFF. In DNA, the CDR3 is TGCGCCAGCAGTCCACAAGCAGGGGGGGTAAGTGATGAGCAGTTCTTC.